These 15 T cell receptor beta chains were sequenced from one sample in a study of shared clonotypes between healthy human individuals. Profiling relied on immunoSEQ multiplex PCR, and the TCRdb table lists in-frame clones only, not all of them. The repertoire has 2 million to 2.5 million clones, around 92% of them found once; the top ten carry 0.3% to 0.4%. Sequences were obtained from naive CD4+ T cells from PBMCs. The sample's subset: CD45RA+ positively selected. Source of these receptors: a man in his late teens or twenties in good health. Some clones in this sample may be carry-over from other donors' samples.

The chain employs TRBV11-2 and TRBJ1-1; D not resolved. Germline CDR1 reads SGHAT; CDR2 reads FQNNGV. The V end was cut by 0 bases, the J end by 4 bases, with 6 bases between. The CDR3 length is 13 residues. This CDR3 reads CASSLEGVTEAFF. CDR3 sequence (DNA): TGTGCCAGCAGCTTAGAGGGAGTCACTGAAGCTTTCTTT.

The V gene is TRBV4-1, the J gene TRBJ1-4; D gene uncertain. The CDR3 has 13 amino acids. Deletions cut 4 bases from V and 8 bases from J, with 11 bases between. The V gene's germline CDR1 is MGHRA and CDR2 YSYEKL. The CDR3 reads CASSPSGLEKLFF. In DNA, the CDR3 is TGCGCCAGCAGCCCCAGTGGGCTAGAAAAACTGTTTTTT.

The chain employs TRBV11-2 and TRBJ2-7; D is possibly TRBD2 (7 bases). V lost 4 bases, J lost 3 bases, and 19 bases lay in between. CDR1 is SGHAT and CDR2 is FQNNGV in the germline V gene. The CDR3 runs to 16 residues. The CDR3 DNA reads TGTGCCAGCAGCTCTAATTCGGGGAGGGGGTTCTACGAGCAGTACTTC. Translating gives CASSSNSGRGFYEQYF.

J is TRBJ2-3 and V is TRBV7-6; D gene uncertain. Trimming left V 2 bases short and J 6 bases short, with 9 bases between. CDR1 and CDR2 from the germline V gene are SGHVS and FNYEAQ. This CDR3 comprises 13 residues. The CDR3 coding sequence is TGTGCCAGCAGCTTAATGCTAGGCGATACGCAGTATTTT. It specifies CASSLMLGDTQYF. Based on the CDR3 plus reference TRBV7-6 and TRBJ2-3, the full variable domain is GAGVSQSPRYKVTKRGQDVALRCDPISGHVSLYWYRQALGQGPEFLTYFNYEAQQDKSGLPNDRFSAERPEGSISTLTIQRTEQRDSAMYRCASSLMLGDTQYFGPGTRLTVL.

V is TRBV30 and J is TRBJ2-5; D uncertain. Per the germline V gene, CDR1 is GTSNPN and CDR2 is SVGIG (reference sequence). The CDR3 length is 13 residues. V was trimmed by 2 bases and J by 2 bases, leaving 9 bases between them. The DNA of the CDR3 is TGTGCCTGGAGTCGGCTAACTCAAGAGACCCAGTACTTC. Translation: CAWSRLTQETQYF.

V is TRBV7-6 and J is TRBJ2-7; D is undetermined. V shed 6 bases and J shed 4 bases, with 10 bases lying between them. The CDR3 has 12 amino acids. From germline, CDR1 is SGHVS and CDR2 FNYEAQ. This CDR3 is CASSGLGYEQYF. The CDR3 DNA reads TGTGCCAGCAGTGGATTAGGATACGAGCAGTACTTC.

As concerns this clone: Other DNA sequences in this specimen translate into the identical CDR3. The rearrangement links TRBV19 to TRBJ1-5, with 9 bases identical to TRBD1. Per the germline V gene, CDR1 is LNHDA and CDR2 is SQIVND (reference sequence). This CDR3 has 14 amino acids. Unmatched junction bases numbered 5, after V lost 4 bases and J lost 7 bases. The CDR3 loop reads CASSRGQGNQPQHF. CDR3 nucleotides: TGTGCCAGTAGTAGGGGACAGGGAAACCAGCCCCAGCATTTT.

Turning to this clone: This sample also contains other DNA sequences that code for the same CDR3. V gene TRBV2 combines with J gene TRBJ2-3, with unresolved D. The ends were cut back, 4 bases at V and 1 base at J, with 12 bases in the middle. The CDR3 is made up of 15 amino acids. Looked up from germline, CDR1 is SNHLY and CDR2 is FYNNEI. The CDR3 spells CASSGPGGGTDTQYF. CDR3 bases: TGTGCCAGCAGTGGACCGGGTGGGGGCACAGATACGCAGTATTTT.

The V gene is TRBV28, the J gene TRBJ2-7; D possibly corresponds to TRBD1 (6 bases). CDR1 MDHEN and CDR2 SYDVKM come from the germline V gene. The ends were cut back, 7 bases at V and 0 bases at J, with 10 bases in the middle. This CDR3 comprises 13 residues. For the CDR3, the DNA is TGTGCCAGCACAGACAGGTCCTCCTACGAGCAGTACTTC. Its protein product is CASTDRSSYEQYF.

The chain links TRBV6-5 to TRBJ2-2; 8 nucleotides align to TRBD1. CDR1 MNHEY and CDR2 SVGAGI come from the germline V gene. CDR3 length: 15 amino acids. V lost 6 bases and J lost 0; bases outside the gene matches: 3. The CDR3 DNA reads TGTGCCAGCAGACGGACAGGGACGAACACCGGGGAGCTGTTTTTT. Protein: CASRRTGTNTGELFF.

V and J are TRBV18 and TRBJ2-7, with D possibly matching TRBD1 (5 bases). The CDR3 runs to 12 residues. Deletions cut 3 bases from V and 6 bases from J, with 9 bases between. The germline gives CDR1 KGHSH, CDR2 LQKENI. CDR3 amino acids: CASSPLGAEQYF. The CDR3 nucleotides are TGTGCCAGCTCACCCCTAGGGGCCGAGCAGTACTTC. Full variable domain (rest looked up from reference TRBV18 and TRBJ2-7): NAGVMQNPRHLVRRRGQEARLRCSPMKGHSHVYWYRQLPEEGLKFMVYLQKENIIDESGMPKERFSAEFPKEGPSILRIQQVVRGDSAAYFCASSPLGAEQYFGPGTRLTVT.

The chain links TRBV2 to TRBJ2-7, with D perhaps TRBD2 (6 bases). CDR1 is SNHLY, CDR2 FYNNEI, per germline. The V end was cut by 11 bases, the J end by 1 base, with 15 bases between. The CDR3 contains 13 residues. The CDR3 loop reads CARNRRDSYEQYF. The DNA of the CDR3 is TGTGCCCGCAACCGGAGGGATTCCTACGAGCAGTACTTC. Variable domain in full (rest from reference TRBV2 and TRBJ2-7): EPEVTQTPSHQVTQMGQEVILRCVPISNHLYFYWYRQILGQKVEFLVSFYNNEISEKSEIFDDQFSVERPDGSNFTLKIRSTKLEDSAMYFCARNRRDSYEQYFGPGTRLTVT.

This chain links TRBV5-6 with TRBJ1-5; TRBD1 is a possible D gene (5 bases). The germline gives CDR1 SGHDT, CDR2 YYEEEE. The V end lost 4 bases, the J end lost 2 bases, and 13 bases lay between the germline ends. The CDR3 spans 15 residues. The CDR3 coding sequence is TGTGCCAGCAGCCACTGGGGGGGTGGCAATCAGCCCCAGCATTTT. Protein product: CASSHWGGGNQPQHF.

In DNA form, the CDR3 reads TGTGCCAGCCGACGGGGTGATTGGGGCAATCAGCCCCAGCATTTT. It codes for CASRRGDWGNQPQHF. This rearrangement joins TRBV27 to TRBJ1-5; unclear D gene. V was pared by 8 bases and J by 2 bases, with 16 bases between. Looked up from germline, CDR1 is MNHEY and CDR2 is SMNVEV (reference sequence). This CDR3 spans 15 amino acids.

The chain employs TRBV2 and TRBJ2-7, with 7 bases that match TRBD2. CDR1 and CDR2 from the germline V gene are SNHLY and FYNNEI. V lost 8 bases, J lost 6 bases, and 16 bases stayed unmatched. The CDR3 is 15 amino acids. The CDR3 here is CASHSGETVPGEQYF. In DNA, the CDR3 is TGTGCCAGCCACAGCGGGGAAACGGTCCCCGGCGAGCAGTACTTC.